In its sample, the clone carrying this TCR beta chain is medium-sized (0.01 to 0.1%). Its antigen remains unidentified. Checkpoint therapy with ipilimumab 1 mg/kg began 14 to 28 days after transplant. The sample belongs to a study of ipilimumab plus nivolumab after autologous stem cell transplantation. This CDR3 comprises 12 residues. The V end was cut by 5 bases, the J end by 6 bases, with 11 bases between. Germline V lookup: CDR1 SGHTA, CDR2 FQGNSA. Whole-study results and caveats: The authors say TCR, Treg and microbiome findings warrant further study.

Clones were read by immunoSEQ multiplex PCR, and TCRdb kept only the in-frame ones, dropping some. The data contain about 9,800 clones, more than 60% of them seen just once; the ten biggest clones take up about 19%. This sequence joins TRBV7-2 and TRBJ2-7, with D maybe TRBD2 (5 bases). The source material was PBMCs, sampled in a trial of ipilimumab plus nivolumab as post-transplant consolidation. This TCR derives from a female donor with multiple myeloma. In DNA, the CDR3 is TGTGCCAGCAGCGTACTAGGCATCGAGCAGTACTTC. Protein sequence: CASSVLGIEQYF.